These T cell receptor beta chains were read from a single sample in a study of T cell responses to AZD1222 COVID-19 vaccine. Generated by immunoSEQ multiplex PCR, the TCRdb table keeps only in-frame clones and is missing some. The data hold some 120,000 clones, with 91% observed a single time. Sequenced here: peripheral blood, sampled on day 0 of AZD1222 vaccination. These receptors were collected from an adult in good health. The CDR3 runs from the conserved cysteine through the conserved F or W. Fields, in order: V gene, J gene, D gene, CDR3 DNA, CDR3 protein. The D gene is left open where the match is weak.

>TRBV30|TRBJ1-5|-
TGTGCCTGGAGTTGGGGGAATCAGCCCCAGCATTTT
CAWSWGNQPQHF
>TRBV30|TRBJ1-2|TRBD1
TGTGCCTGGAGTGCCCAGGGGGATGGCTACACCTTC
CAWSAQGDGYTF
>TRBV29-1|TRBJ2-1|-
TGCAGCGTAAGCGAGGTCGGGCAGTTCTTC
CSVSEVGQFF
>TRBV7-2|TRBJ1-6|-
TGTGCCAGCAGCTTTATGGGGGCGGTTAATTCACCCCTCCACTTT
CASSFMGAVNSPLHF
>TRBV11-2|TRBJ1-4|TRBD1
TGTGCCAGCAGCTTAGGGGTAACAGGGGCCAAACTGTTTTTT
CASSLGVTGAKLFF
>TRBV24-1|TRBJ2-7|-
TGTGCCACCAGTGATCCCAACGAGAACGAGCAGTACTTC
CATSDPNENEQYF
>TRBV6-5|TRBJ2-5|-
TGTGCCATCAAACTTCTAGGAAGGGAGACCCAGTACTTC
CAIKLLGRETQYF
>TRBV4-2|TRBJ2-7|TRBD1
TGTGCCAGCAGCCAAGACGAGACAGGGGAAGGGTACGAGCAGTACTTC
CASSQDETGEGYEQYF
>TRBV28|TRBJ2-1|-
TGTGCCAGCACCTCTCCCCCCGGGACACACAATGAGCAGTTCTTC
CASTSPPGTHNEQFF
>TRBV5-1|TRBJ2-7|-
TGCGCCAGCAGCCCGCAAGCGGGTACAACCTACGAGCAGTACTTC
CASSPQAGTTYEQYF
>TRBV27|TRBJ2-7|TRBD2
TGTGCCAGCAGGTTGCTAGCGGGAAACTACGAGCAGTACTTC
CASRLLAGNYEQYF
>TRBV30|TRBJ2-3|TRBD1
TGTGCCTGGAGTCTAAGGACAGGGTTTACAGATACGCAGTATTTT
CAWSLRTGFTDTQYF
>TRBV11-3|TRBJ2-7|TRBD1
TGTGCCAGCAGCTTAGATCCCGGGACAGGGAGCGAGCAGTACTTC
CASSLDPGTGSEQYF
>TRBV18|TRBJ1-1|TRBD1
TGTGCCAGCTCACCACTAAAGGACAGGGTAAAAGCTTTCTTT
CASSPLKDRVKAFF
>TRBV28|TRBJ2-3|-
TGTGCCAGCTTAGGGGGGTTGTGGGAGAGGGGCACAGATACGCAGTATTTT
CASLGGLWERGTDTQYF
>TRBV19|TRBJ2-1|TRBD2
TGTGCCAGTAGTATAAGGCGGGAGGGGGACGGGCAGTTCTTC
CASSIRREGDGQFF